The 21 T cell receptor beta chains in this list originate from one sample, sequenced in a study of blood T cell repertoires in COVID-19. The assay was immunoSEQ multiplex PCR, and TCRdb's table has in-frame clones only and misses some. The table includes roughly 290,000 clones, 65% to 85% detected once. The sequenced sample consisted of peripheral blood. These receptor sequences come from a person aged 65-85 years with COVID-19, enrolled during active disease.

V gene TRBV28 combines with J gene TRBJ1-5; no reliable D call. The V gene's germline CDR1 is MDHEN and CDR2 SYDVKM. The CDR3 is 15 residues long. V gave up 5 bases and J gave up 2 bases, with 13 bases separating them. CDR3 nucleotides: TGTGCCAGCAGTGGCCCTGAGGGTCGCAATCAGCCCCAGCATTTT. It codes for CASSGPEGRNQPQHF.

CDR3 in amino acids: CASSQGSAGTQYF. The CDR3 DNA reads as TGTGCCAGCAGCCAAGGGTCCGCGGGGACCCAGTACTTC. The chain employs TRBV3-1 (or the pseudogene TRBV3-2) and TRBJ2-5, with D possibly matching TRBD2 (5 bases). This CDR3 comprises 13 residues. Germline V gives CDR1 LGHDT, CDR2 YNNKEL (reference sequence). Trimming left V 1 base short and J 7 bases short, with 10 bases between.

This clone was seen only a few times. V is TRBV6-5 and J is TRBJ1-1, with 9 bases lining up with TRBD1. J gave up 1 base and V 2 bases, and 2 bases lay outside the gene matches. Germline CDR1 reads MNHEY; CDR2 reads SVGAGI. The CDR3 covers 15 residues. CDR3 bases: TGTGCCAGCAGTTACGACAGGGGGGGGAACACTGAAGCTTTCTTT. Its protein is CASSYDRGGNTEAFF.

This clone was recorded once. The rearrangement joins TRBV5-1 to TRBJ1-4; 7 bases are shared with TRBD1. The CDR3 is 17 residues long. With 0 bases clipped from V and 4 bases from J, the junction kept 9 bases outside the gene matches. The germline CDR1 and CDR2 sequences are SGHRS and YFSETQ. The CDR3 DNA sequence: TGCGCCAGCAGCTTGGCGTTGGGGACAGACGTTAATGAAAAACTGTTTTTT. Protein: CASSLALGTDVNEKLFF. Supplemented by reference TRBV5-1 and TRBJ1-4, the full variable domain reads KAGVTQTPRYLIKTRGQQVTLSCSPISGHRSVSWYQQTPGQGLQFLFEYFSETQRNKGNFPGRFSGRQFSNSRSEMNVSTLELGDSALYLCASSLALGTDVNEKLFFGSGTQLSVL.

The chain couples TRBV7-9 to TRBJ1-5; no clear D gene. The CDR3 extends over 15 amino acids. Germline lookup yields CDR1 SEHNR and CDR2 FQNEAQ (reference sequence). Trimming left V 0 bases short and J 5 bases short, with 11 bases between. The CDR3: CASSLAGVNDQPQHF. In DNA, the CDR3 is TGTGCCAGCAGCTTAGCCGGGGTTAACGATCAGCCCCAGCATTTT.

This clone was seen many times. The chain has TRBV19 and TRBJ2-7, with a tentative D call TRBD1 (6 bases). V gave up 10 bases and J gave up 4 bases, with 20 bases separating them. Germline CDR1 reads LNHDA; CDR2 reads SQIVND (reference sequence). This CDR3 spans 14 amino acids. The CDR3 nucleotides read TGTGCCAATTCGACCGGGACAAACAAGTACGAGCAGTACTTC. Translating it yields CANSTGTNKYEQYF.

This chain links TRBV7-6 with TRBJ1-5, with a weak D call TRBD1 (6 bases). CDR1 is SGHVS, CDR2 FNYEAQ, per germline. This CDR3 has 14 amino acids. V was trimmed by 11 bases and J by 0 bases, leaving 14 bases between them. As DNA, the CDR3 is TGTGCCCCCCCGGACAGAAATAGCAATCAGCCCCAGCATTTT. Amino acids: CAPPDRNSNQPQHF.

Worth noting for this clone: This specimen includes other DNA sequences encoding the same CDR3. V usage is TRBV28 and J usage is TRBJ2-2; D call uncertain. Per germline, CDR1 MDHEN and CDR2 SYDVKM. V dropped 3 bases and J dropped 7 bases, with 3 bases sitting between them. This CDR3 comprises 11 residues. The DNA of the CDR3 is TGTGCCAGCAGTTTCTTCGGGGAGCTGTTTTTT. Translating it yields CASSFFGELFF.

The genes are TRBV5-1 and TRBJ2-7, with unresolved D. Between the trimmed V and J ends, which lost 3 bases and 4 bases, there was a span of 11 bases. Looked up from germline, CDR1 is SGHRS and CDR2 is YFSETQ. The CDR3 length is 13 residues. The CDR3 here is CASSSTVPYEQYF. The CDR3 region has the DNA TGCGCCAGCAGCTCGACTGTCCCATACGAGCAGTACTTC.

The gene calls are TRBV24-1 and TRBJ2-2, with a weak D call TRBD2 (6 bases). With 3 bases removed from V and 5 bases from J, the gap between germline ends came to 12 bases. The CDR3 spans 15 residues. CDR1 and CDR2 from the germline V gene are KGHDR and SFDVKD. The CDR3 DNA sequence: TGTGCCACCAGTGATCGGGGAGGTGTGACCGGGGAGCTGTTTTTT. Residues: CATSDRGGVTGELFF.

The chain's CDR3 is CATSESRGMNTEAFF. The DNA of the CDR3 is TGTGCCACCAGTGAGTCCAGGGGGATGAACACTGAAGCTTTCTTT. The V and J genes are TRBV24-1 and TRBJ1-1, with TRBD1 matching 7 bases. V dropped 4 bases and J dropped 0; count of bases not matched to a gene: 4. The length of the CDR3 is 15 residues. Germline V gene data show CDR1 as KGHDR and CDR2 as SFDVKD.

This clone was picked up a small number of times. The gene calls are TRBV7-3 and TRBJ2-2, with D uncertain. V shed 5 bases and J shed 6 bases, with 10 bases lying between them. This CDR3 has 13 residues. Germline-derived CDR1 and CDR2 are SGHTA and FQGTGA. In nucleotides, the CDR3 is TGTGCCAGCAGCCCCAATCCGGCCGGGGAGCTGTTTTTT. Residues: CASSPNPAGELFF.

V and J are TRBV19 and TRBJ1-2, with 10 positions matching TRBD1. Germline lookup yields CDR1 LNHDA and CDR2 SQIVND (reference sequence). This CDR3 region has 14 residues. The ends lost 7 bases at V and 4 bases at J; junction bases unmatched: 6. The chain's CDR3 is CASKATGGGYGYTF. The CDR3 DNA reads as TGTGCCAGTAAGGCGACAGGGGGCGGCTATGGCTACACCTTC.

The CDR3 nucleotides are TGTGCCAGCTCACCATCGACAGGGGACCGGCCCCAGCATTTT. Translated: CASSPSTGDRPQHF. The chain couples TRBV18 to TRBJ1-5, with TRBD1 matching over 8 bases. The ends lost 2 bases at V and 9 bases at J; junction bases unmatched: 6. Germline V lookup: CDR1 KGHSH, CDR2 LQKENI. The CDR3 extends over 14 amino acids. Complete variable domain (other parts from reference TRBV18 and TRBJ1-5): NAGVMQNPRHLVRRRGQEARLRCSPMKGHSHVYWYRQLPEEGLKFMVYLQKENIIDESGMPKERFSAEFPKEGPSILRIQQVVRGDSAAYFCASSPSTGDRPQHFGDGTRLSIL.

This chain connects TRBV5-6 to TRBJ1-5; no firm D call. CDR1 and CDR2 (germline): SGHDT, YYEEEE. V lost 0 bases and J 3 bases, leaving 10 bases between the germline ends. The CDR3 runs 15 residues. For the CDR3, the DNA is TGTGCCAGCAGCTTGGGACCAGCGGTCAATCAGCCCCAGCATTTT. This codes for CASSLGPAVNQPQHF.

The V and J genes are TRBV7-6 and TRBJ2-5, with D tentatively TRBD2 (6 bases). The V end was cut by 5 bases, the J end by 3 bases, with 22 bases between. This CDR3 has 17 amino acids. Germline CDR1 is SGHVS and CDR2 is FNYEAQ. In DNA form, the CDR3 reads TGTGCCAGCAGCCTAACCACCGTTCGCGGCGGGAAAGAGACCCAGTACTTC. Its protein is CASSLTTVRGGKETQYF.

The V call is TRBV6-5, the J call TRBJ2-7, with 10 nucleotides matching TRBD2. Germline CDR1 is MNHEY and CDR2 is SVGAGI. The CDR3 spans 15 residues. After removal of 6 bases from V and 3 bases from J, the junction contained 8 bases not matched to a gene. The CDR3 DNA reads TGTGCCAGCAGCTCAAGCGGGAGGGCCAACTACGAGCAGTACTTC. Translation gives CASSSSGRANYEQYF.

This clone was observed a single time. The chain combines TRBV24-1 with TRBJ2-1; 9 bases line up with TRBD1. The length of the CDR3 is 16 residues. V dropped 4 bases and J dropped 9; count of bases not matched to a gene: 12. CDR1 and CDR2 from the germline V gene are KGHDR and SFDVKD. CDR3 DNA: TGTGCCACCAGTGACACCCGGGACAGGGACAGGGCTGAGCAGTTCTTC. It codes for CATSDTRDRDRAEQFF.

The genes are TRBV6-5 and TRBJ1-1; D remains unclear. From germline, CDR1 is MNHEY and CDR2 SVGAGI. The CDR3 has 14 amino acids. V was clipped by 7 bases and J by 7 bases, with 19 bases between them. CDR3 in amino acids: CASIKPLPPIEAFF. CDR3 DNA sequence: TGTGCCAGCATTAAGCCTCTACCCCCAATTGAAGCTTTCTTT.

V gene TRBV7-9 combines with J gene TRBJ1-5; possibly TRBD1 for D (5 bases). The V end was cut by 2 bases, the J end by 7 bases, with 6 bases between. The CDR3 has 12 residues. Germline values: CDR1 SEHNR, CDR2 FQNEAQ (reference sequence). The CDR3 loop reads CASSLWGQPQHF. The DNA of the CDR3 is TGTGCCAGCAGCTTATGGGGCCAGCCCCAGCATTTT.

V usage is TRBV4-1 and J usage is TRBJ1-1; TRBD1 matches 7 bases. Germline lookup yields CDR1 MGHRA and CDR2 YSYEKL. The CDR3 sequence is 15 residues long. V trimming: 2 bases; J trimming: 1 base; junction bases outside the gene matches: 4. The CDR3 loop is CASSQPGGENTEAFF. The CDR3 region has the DNA TGCGCCAGCAGCCAACCAGGGGGAGAGAACACTGAAGCTTTCTTT.